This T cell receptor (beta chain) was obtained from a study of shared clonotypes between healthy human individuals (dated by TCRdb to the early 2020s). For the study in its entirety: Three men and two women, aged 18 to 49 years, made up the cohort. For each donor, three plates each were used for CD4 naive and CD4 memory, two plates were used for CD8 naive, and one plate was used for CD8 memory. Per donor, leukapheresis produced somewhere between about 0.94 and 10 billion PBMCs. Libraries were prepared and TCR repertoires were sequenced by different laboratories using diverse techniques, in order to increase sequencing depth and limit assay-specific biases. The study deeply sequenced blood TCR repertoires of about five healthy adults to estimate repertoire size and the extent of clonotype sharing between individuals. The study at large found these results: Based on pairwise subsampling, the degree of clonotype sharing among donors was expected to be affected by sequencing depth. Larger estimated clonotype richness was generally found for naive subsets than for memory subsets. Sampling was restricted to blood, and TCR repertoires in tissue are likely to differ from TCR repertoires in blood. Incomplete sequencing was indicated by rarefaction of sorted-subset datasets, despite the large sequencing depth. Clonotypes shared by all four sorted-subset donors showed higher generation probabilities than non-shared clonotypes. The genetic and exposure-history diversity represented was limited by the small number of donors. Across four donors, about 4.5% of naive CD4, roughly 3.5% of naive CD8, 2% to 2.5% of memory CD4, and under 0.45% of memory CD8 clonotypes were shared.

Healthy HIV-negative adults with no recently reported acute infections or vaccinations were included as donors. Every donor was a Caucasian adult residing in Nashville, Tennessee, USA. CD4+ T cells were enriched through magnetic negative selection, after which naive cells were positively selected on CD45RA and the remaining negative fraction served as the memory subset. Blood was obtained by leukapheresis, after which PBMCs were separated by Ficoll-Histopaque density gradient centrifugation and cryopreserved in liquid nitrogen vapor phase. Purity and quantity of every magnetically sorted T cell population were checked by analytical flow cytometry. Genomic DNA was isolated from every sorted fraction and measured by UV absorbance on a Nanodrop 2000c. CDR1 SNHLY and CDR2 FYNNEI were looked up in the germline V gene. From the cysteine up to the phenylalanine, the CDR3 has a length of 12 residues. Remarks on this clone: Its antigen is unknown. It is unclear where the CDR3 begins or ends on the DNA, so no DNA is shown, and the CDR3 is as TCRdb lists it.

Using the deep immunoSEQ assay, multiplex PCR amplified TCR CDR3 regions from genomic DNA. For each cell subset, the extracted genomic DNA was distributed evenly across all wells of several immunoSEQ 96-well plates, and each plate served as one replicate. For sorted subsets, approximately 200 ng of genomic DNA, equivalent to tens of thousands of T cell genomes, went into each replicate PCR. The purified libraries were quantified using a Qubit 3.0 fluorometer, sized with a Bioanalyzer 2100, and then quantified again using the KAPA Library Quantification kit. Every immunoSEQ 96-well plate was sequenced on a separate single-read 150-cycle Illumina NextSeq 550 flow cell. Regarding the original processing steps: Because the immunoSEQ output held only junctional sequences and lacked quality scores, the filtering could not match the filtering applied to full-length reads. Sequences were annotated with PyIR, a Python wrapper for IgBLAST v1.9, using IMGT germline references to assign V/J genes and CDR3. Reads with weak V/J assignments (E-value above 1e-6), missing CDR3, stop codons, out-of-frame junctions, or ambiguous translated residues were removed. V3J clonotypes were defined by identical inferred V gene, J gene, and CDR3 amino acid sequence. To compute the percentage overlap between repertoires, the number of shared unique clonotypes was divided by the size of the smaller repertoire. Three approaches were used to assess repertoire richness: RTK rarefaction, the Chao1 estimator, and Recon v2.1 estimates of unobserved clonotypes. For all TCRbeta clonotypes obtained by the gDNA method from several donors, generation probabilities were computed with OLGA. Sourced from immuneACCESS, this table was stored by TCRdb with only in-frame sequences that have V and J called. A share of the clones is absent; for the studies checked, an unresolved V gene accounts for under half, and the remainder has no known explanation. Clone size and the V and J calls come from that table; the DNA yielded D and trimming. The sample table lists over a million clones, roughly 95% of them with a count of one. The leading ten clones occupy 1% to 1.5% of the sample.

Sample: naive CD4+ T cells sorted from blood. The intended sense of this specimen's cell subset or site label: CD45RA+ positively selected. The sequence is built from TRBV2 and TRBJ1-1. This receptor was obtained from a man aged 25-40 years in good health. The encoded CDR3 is CASSDFRGEAFF.